The entry below gives a single TCR beta chain sequence along with its context. Its target is unknown. V shed 6 bases and J shed 6 bases, with 10 bases lying between them. The CDR3 is made up of 11 amino acids. Germline V gives CDR1 DFQATT, CDR2 SNEGSKA (reference sequence). Using its own MiXCR run on the 5' RACE reads, TCRdb lists one record per CDR3 protein. This sample has roughly 300,000 distinct CDR3 sequences; 8% to 9.5% occur once, and the top ten carry around 17%. The entry originates in a study of T cells after yellow fever vaccination. Overall study findings and caveats: Abundant clonotypes from the bulk population could get into FACS-sorted repertoires as contaminants.

This receptor was identified in a man aged 18 to 29 who received the YFV17D yellow fever vaccine. Sequencing was performed on PBMCs, taken more than 40 days after the first yellow fever vaccination. The chain employs TRBV20-1 and TRBJ2-3; no reliable D call. CDR3: CSALIKDTQYF. The CDR3 DNA reads as TGCAGTGCGCTAATAAAGGATACGCAGTATTTT.